The entry that follows covers one T cell receptor beta chain sequence. Its cognate antigen is unknown. This sample was taken from a study of T cell responses to AZD1222 COVID-19 vaccine. Study-level points and caveats: Possibly, clonal diversity was underestimated; donors were largely white British and included more females. Regions left unmutated in variants are reportedly the target of nearly half of spike-specific TCRs.

The table came from immunoSEQ multiplex PCR; TCRdb's copy has only in-frame clones and leaves some out. The sample comprises about 130,000 clones, roughly nine tenths of which are singletons, and 1.5% rests with the top ten. The CDR3 contains 15 residues. Germline loops: CDR1 SGDLS, CDR2 YYNGEE. V trimming: 0 bases; J trimming: 3 bases; junction bases outside the gene matches: 0. V usage is TRBV9 and J usage is TRBJ2-3; 11 bases align to TRBD2. The material was peripheral blood, obtained on day 0 of AZD1222 vaccination. This TCR was recovered from an adult in good health. CDR3 nucleotide sequence: TGTGCCAGCAGCGTAGTAGCGGGGGGGACAGATACGCAGTATTTT. This sequence encodes CASSVVAGGTDTQYF.